The rows below give T cell receptor beta chains drawn from one sample of a study of T cells expressing NK-cell markers. TCRdb re-called the 5' RACE reads; one entry per CDR3 protein, DNA not given. The listing records about 460,000 distinct CDR3 sequences. The sample comprised blood T cells: a sorted CD56 or NKG2C T cell subset, CD4+ or CD8+ T cells, or bulk PBMC T cells (not recorded which). The receptors shown here come from a woman in her fifties or sixties in good health. CDR3s include the opening cysteine and the closing phenylalanine or tryptophan.

J gene: TRBJ1-5; V gene: TRBV7-2; CDR3 protein: CASSLQGGSNQPQHF
J gene: TRBJ2-5; V gene: TRBV28; CDR3 protein: CASGGRRKETQYF
J gene: TRBJ1-1; V gene: TRBV11-2; CDR3 protein: CASSLTVGATEAFF
J gene: TRBJ2-1; V gene: TRBV5-5; CDR3 protein: CASKAPGSWKNEQFF
J gene: TRBJ1-1; V gene: TRBV14; CDR3 protein: CASSPKGVKVNTEAFF
J gene: TRBJ2-5; V gene: TRBV20-1; CDR3 protein: CSAREGPGQGQETQYF
J gene: TRBJ2-7; V gene: TRBV7-2; CDR3 protein: CASSLRRTSASFSYEQYF
J gene: TRBJ1-4; V gene: TRBV10-3; CDR3 protein: CAISDSRTAELFF
J gene: TRBJ2-1; V gene: TRBV12-3/TRBV12-4; CDR3 protein: CASSLRTSGDINEQFF
J gene: TRBJ2-3; V gene: TRBV13; CDR3 protein: CASSFGTPDTQYF
J gene: TRBJ1-3; V gene: TRBV10-2; CDR3 protein: CASTRGLQSSGNTIYF
J gene: TRBJ2-1; V gene: TRBV7-2; CDR3 protein: CASSLVLPPLQFF
J gene: TRBJ2-3; V gene: TRBV12-3/TRBV12-4; CDR3 protein: CASTTSWTQYF
J gene: TRBJ2-1; V gene: TRBV24-1; CDR3 protein: CATSGNSGRAGTSYNEQFF
J gene: TRBJ2-1; V gene: TRBV10-3; CDR3 protein: CAISEGQGRGNEQFF
J gene: TRBJ2-3; V gene: TRBV29-1; CDR3 protein: CSVLSGDFTDTQYF
J gene: TRBJ2-2; V gene: TRBV29-1; CDR3 protein: CSVARAGGTGELFF
J gene: TRBJ2-5; V gene: TRBV6-5; CDR3 protein: CASRTELGLSFETQYF
J gene: TRBJ2-6; V gene: TRBV7-3; CDR3 protein: CASSVQISGANVLTF
J gene: TRBJ2-1; V gene: TRBV24-1; CDR3 protein: CATSSRAGNEQFF
J gene: TRBJ1-2; V gene: TRBV20-1; CDR3 protein: CSARSGTEYGYTF
J gene: TRBJ2-1; V gene: TRBV10-3; CDR3 protein: CAISQRTSGYNEQFF
J gene: TRBJ2-1; V gene: TRBV20-1; CDR3 protein: CSARSGGDYNEQFF
J gene: TRBJ1-1; V gene: TRBV5-1; CDR3 protein: CASSSGLGGSKMNTEAFF
J gene: TRBJ2-3; V gene: TRBV9; CDR3 protein: CASTQMARRTDTQYF
J gene: TRBJ2-3; V gene: TRBV10-3; CDR3 protein: CAISEHEDIPDTQYF